This T cell receptor (beta chain) emerged from a study of identical twins. V lost 0 bases to trimming and J lost 3 bases, with 14 bases between them. This CDR3 is 16 amino acids long. Germline CDR1 and CDR2: MNHEY and SVGAGI. TCRdb re-called the 5' RACE reads through MiXCR, storing one row per CDR3 protein. The repertoire consists of hundreds of thousands of distinct CDR3 sequences, with 7.5% occurring once and the leading ten covering about 1.9%. The sample also formed part of further work on yellow fever vaccine responses in identical twins.

The sequence was collected from a woman younger than 35 in good health. The chain links TRBV6-5 to TRBJ1-1; D gene ambiguous. Sequenced material: memory (CD45RO+) T cells sorted from blood. DNA of the CDR3: TGTGCCAGCAGTTACTCTTCAGGAGGAGTCGACACTGAAGCTTTCTTT. As protein: CASSYSSGGVDTEAFF.